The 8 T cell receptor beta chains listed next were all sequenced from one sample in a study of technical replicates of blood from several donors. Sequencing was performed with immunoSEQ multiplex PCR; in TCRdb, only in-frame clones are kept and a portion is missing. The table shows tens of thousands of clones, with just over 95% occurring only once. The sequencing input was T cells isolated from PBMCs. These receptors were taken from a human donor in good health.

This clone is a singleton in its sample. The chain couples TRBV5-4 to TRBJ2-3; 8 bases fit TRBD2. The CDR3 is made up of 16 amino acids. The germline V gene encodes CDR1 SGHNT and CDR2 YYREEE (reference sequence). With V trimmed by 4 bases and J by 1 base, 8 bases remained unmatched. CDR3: CASSDGGAGGTDTQYF. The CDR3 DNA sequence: TGTGCCAGCAGCGACGGAGGAGCGGGGGGCACAGATACGCAGTATTTT.

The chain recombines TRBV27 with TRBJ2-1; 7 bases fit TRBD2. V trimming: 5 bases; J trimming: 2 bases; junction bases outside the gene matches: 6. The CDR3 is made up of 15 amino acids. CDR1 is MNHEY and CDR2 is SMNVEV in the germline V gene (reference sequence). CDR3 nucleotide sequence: TGTGCCAGCAGTAGCCGGGGAGGGGCCTACAATGAGCAGTTCTTC. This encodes CASSSRGGAYNEQFF.

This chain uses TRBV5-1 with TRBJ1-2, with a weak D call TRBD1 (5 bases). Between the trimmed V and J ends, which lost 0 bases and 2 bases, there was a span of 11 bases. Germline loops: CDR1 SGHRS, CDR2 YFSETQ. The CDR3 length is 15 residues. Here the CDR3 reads CASSLASGVNYGYTF. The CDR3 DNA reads TGCGCCAGCAGCTTGGCCTCGGGGGTAAACTATGGCTACACCTTC.

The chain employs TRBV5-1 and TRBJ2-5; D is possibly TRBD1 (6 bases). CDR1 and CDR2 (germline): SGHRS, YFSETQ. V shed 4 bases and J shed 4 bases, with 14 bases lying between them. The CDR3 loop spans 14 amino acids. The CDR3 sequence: CASSGDRLGETQYF. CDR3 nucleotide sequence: TGCGCCAGCAGCGGTGACAGGCTTGGAGAGACCCAGTACTTC. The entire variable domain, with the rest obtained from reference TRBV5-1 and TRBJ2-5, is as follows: KAGVTQTPRYLIKTRGQQVTLSCSPISGHRSVSWYQQTPGQGLQFLFEYFSETQRNKGNFPGRFSGRQFSNSRSEMNVSTLELGDSALYLCASSGDRLGETQYFGPGTRLLVL.

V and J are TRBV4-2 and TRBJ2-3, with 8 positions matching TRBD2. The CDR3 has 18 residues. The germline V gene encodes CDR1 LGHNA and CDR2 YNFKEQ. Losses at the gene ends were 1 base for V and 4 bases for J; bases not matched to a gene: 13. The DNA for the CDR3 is TGTGCCAGCAGCCAAGTGATTAGCGGGACGCCCCCGGCAGATACGCAGTATTTT. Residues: CASSQVISGTPPADTQYF.

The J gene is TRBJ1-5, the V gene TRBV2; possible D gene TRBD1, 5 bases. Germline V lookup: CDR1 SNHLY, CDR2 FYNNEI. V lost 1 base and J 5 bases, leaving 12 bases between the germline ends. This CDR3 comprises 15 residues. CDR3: CASSEVESGHQPQHF. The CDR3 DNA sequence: TGTGCCAGCAGTGAAGTAGAGTCAGGGCATCAGCCCCAGCATTTT.

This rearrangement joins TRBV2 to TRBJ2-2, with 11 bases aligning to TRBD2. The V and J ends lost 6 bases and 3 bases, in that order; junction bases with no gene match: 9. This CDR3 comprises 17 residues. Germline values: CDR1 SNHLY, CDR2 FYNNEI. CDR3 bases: TGTGCCAGCAGCCGACTAGCGGGAAAGTGGGACACCGGGGAGCTGTTTTTT. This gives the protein CASSRLAGKWDTGELFF.

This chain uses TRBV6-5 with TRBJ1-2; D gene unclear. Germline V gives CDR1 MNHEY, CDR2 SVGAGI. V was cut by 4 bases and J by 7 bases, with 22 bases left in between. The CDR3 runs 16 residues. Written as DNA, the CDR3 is TGTGCCAGCAGTTTCGCTAAGGGAGTCCCCTCTCTTGGCTACACCTTC. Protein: CASSFAKGVPSLGYTF.